This paragraph reports one T cell receptor beta chain. Its cognate antigen is unknown. This record belongs to a study of shared clonotypes between healthy human individuals. About the study: Every donor yielded three CD4 naive, three CD4 memory, two CD8 naive and one CD8 memory plate. Points from the study as a whole: Genetic and exposure-history diversity was limited by the few donors.

The assay was immunoSEQ multiplex PCR, and TCRdb's table has in-frame clones only and misses some. The sample holds about 2.1 million clones, roughly 91% seen once. CD45RO-negative, CCR7-positively selected cells formed the naive CD8 fraction, excluding terminally differentiated effector memory CD45RA+ cells. CDR3 size: 14 residues. The V gene lost 0 bases and the J gene lost 2 bases, with 9 bases spanning the gap. Germline CDR1 and CDR2: SGHDT and YYEEEE. This TCR was sampled from a young man in good health. Some clones in this sample may be carry-over from other donors' samples. Source material: naive CD8+ T cells from PBMCs. The chain joins TRBV5-6 to TRBJ2-7, with a weak D call TRBD1 (5 bases). The CDR3 coding sequence is TGTGCCAGCAGCTTGGACAGGAACCCCTACGAGCAGTACTTC. As protein: CASSLDRNPYEQYF.